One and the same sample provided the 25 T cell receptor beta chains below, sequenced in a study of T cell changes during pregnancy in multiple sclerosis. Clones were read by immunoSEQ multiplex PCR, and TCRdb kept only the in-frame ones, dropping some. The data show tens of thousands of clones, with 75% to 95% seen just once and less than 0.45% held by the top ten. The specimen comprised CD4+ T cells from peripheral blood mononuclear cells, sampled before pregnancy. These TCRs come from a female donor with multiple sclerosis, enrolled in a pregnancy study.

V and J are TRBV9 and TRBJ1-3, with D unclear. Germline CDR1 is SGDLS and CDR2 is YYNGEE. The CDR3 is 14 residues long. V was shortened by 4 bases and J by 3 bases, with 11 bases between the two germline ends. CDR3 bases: TGTGCCAGCAGCACTAGGAGGAGTGGAAACACCATATATTTT. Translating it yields CASSTRRSGNTIYF.

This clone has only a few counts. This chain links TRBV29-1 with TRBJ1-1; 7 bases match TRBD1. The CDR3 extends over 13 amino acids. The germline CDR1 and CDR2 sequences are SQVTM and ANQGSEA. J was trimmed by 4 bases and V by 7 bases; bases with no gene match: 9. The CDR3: CSDRQGGSTEAFF. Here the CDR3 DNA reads TGCAGCGACCGACAGGGCGGTAGCACTGAAGCTTTCTTT. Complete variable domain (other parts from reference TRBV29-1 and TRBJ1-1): SAVISQKPSRDICQRGTSLTIQCQVDSQVTMMFWYRQQPGQSLTLIATANQGSEATYESGFVIDKFPISRPNLTFSTLTVSNMSPEDSSIYLCSDRQGGSTEAFFGQGTRLTVV.

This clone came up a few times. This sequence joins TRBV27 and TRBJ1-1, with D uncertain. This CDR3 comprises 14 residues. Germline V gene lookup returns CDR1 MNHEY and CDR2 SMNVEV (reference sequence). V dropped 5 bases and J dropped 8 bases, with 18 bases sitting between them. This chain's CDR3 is CASSRGVGMIEAFF. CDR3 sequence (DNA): TGTGCCAGCAGTAGAGGAGTTGGTATGATCGAAGCTTTCTTT.

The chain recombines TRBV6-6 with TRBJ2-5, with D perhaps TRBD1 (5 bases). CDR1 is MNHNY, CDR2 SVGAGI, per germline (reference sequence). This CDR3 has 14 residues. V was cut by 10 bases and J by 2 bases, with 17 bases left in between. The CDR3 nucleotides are TGTGCCATCGGTGGCAGGGATGTGCAAGAGACCCAGTACTTC. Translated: CAIGGRDVQETQYF.

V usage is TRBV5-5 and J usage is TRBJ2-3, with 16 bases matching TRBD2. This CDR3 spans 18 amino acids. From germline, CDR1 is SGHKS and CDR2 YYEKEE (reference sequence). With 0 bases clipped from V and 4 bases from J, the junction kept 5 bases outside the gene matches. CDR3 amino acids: CASSLEGLAGGPADTQYF. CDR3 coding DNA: TGTGCCAGCAGCTTGGAGGGACTAGCGGGAGGGCCCGCAGATACGCAGTATTTT.

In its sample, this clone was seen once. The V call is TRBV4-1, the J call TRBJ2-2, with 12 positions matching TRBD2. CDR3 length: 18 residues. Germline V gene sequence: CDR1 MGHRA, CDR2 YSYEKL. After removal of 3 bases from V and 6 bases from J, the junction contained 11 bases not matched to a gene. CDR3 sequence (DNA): TGCGCCAGCAGCCAGAGGGTACTAGCGGGAGGCGCGGCCGGGGAGCTGTTTTTT. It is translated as CASSQRVLAGGAAGELFF.

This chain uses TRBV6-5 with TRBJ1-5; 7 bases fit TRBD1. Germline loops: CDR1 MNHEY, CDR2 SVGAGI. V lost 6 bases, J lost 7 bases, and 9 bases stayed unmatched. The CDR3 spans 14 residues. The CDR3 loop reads CASRADRVKQPQHF. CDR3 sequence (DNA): TGTGCCAGCAGGGCCGACAGGGTAAAACAGCCCCAGCATTTT.

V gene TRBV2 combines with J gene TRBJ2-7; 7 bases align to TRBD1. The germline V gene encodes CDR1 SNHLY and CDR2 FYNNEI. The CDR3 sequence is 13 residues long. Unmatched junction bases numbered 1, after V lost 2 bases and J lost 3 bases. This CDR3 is CASSEYRGYEQYF. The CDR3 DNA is TGTGCCAGCAGTGAATACAGGGGCTACGAGCAGTACTTC.

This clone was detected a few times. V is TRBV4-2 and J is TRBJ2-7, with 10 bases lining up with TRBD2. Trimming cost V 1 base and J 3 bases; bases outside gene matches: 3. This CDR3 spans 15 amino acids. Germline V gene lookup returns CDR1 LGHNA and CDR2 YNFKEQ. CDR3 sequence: CASSQGLAGVYEQYF. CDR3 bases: TGTGCCAGCAGCCAAGGGCTAGCGGGAGTCTACGAGCAGTACTTC.

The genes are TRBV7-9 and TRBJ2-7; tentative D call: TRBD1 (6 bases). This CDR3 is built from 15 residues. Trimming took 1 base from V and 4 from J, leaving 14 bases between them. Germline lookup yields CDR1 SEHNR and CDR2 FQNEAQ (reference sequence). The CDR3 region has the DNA TGTGCCAGCAGCTTAGGGGGGACAATAATATACGAGCAGTACTTC. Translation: CASSLGGTIIYEQYF.

CDR3 coding DNA: TGTGCCAGTAGTGCAGTAAAACAGGGCAATCAGCCCCAGCATTTT. Translation: CASSAVKQGNQPQHF. The J gene is TRBJ1-5, the V gene TRBV19, with D maybe TRBD1 (5 bases). The CDR3 runs 15 residues. Deletions cut 5 bases from V and 2 bases from J, with 13 bases between. Germline CDR1 reads LNHDA; CDR2 reads SQIVND (reference sequence).

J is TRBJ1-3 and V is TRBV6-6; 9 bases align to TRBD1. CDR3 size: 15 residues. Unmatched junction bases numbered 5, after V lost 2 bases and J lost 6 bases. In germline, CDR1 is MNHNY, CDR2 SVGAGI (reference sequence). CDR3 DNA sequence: TGTGCCAGCAGTTACACAACAGGGGGCCAAAACACCATATATTTT. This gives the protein CASSYTTGGQNTIYF.

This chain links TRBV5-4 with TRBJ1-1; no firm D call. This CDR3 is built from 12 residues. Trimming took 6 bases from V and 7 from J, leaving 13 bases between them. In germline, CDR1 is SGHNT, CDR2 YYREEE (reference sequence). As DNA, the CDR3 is TGTGCCAGCACGAACTGGCTAGATGAAGCTTTCTTT. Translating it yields CASTNWLDEAFF.

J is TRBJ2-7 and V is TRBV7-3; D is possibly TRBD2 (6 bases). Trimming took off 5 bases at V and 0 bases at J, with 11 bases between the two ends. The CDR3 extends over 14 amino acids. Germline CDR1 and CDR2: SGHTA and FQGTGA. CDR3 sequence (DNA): TGTGCCAGCAGCCCCGGGGGTAGCTCCTACGAGCAGTACTTC. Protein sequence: CASSPGGSSYEQYF.

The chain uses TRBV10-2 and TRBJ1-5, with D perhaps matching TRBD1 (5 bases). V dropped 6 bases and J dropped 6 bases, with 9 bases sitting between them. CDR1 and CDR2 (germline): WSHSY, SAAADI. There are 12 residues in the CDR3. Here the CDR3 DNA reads TGCGCCAGCAGCGGGGGAGGTCAGCCCCAGCATTTT. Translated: CASSGGGQPQHF.

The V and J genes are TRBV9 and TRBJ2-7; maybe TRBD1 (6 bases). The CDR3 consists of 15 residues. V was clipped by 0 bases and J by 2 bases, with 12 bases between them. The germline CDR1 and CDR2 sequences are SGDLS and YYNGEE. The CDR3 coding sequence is TGTGCCAGCAGCGTAGGCCCAGGGGAAACCTACGAGCAGTACTTC. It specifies CASSVGPGETYEQYF.

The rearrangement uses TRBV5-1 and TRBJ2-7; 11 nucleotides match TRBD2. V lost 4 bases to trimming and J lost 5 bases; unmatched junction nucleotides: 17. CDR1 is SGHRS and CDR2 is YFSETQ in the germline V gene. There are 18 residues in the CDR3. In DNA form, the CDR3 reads TGCGCCAGCAGCCCTTATAGCGGGGGGGCTCTTTCGTCCCACGAGCAGTACTTC. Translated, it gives CASSPYSGGALSSHEQYF.

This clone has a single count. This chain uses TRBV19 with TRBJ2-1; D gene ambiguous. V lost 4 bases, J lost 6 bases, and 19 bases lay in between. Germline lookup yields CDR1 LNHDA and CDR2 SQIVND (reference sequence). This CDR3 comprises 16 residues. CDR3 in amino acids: CASSKTSSMRINEQFF. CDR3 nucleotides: TGTGCCAGTAGTAAAACCTCCTCCATGAGAATCAATGAGCAGTTCTTC.

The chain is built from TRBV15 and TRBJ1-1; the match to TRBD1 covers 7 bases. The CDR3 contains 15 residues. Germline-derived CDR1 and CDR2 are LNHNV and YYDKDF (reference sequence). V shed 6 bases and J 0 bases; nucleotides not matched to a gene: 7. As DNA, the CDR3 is TGTGCCACCAGTTACGGGACAGCTCTGAACACTGAAGCTTTCTTT. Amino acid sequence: CATSYGTALNTEAFF.

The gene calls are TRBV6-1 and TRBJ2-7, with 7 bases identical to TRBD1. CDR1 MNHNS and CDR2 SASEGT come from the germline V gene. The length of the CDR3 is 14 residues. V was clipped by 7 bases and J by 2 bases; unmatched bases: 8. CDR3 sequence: CASTIGDRAYEQYF. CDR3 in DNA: TGTGCCAGCACCATAGGGGACAGAGCCTACGAGCAGTACTTC.

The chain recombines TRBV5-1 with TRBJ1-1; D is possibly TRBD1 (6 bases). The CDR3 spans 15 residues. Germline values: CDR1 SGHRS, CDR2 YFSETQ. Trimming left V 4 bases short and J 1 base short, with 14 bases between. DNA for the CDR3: TGCGCCAGCAGCCGAATGACGACAGGGAACACTGAAGCTTTCTTT. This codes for CASSRMTTGNTEAFF.

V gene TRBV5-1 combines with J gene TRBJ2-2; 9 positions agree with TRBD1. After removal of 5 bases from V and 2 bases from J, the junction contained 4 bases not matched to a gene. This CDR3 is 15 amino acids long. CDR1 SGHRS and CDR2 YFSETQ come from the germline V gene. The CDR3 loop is CASRPTGGNTGELFF. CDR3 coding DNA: TGCGCCAGCAGGCCCACAGGGGGCAACACCGGGGAGCTGTTTTTT.

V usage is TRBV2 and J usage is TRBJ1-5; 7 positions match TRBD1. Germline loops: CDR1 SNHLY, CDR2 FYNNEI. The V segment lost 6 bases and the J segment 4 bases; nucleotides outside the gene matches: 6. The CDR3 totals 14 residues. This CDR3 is CASRGDRENQPQHF. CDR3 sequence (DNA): TGTGCCAGCAGGGGCGACAGGGAGAATCAGCCCCAGCATTTT.

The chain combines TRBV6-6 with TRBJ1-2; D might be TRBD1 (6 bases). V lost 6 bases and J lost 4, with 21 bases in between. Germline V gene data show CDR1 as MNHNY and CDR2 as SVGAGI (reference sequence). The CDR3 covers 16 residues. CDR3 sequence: CASSLAGGGGAYGYTF. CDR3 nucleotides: TGTGCCAGCAGCCTCGCCGGCGGTGGGGGGGCCTATGGCTACACCTTC.

The CDR3 is CASSVQAGTLLTSTDTQYF. DNA of the CDR3: TGTGCCAGCAGCGTACAGGCAGGGACACTTCTTACTAGCACAGATACGCAGTATTTT. The chain has TRBV9 and TRBJ2-3; D possibly corresponds to TRBD1 (6 bases). Germline V lookup: CDR1 SGDLS, CDR2 YYNGEE. This CDR3 region has 19 residues. V lost 1 base, J lost 0 bases, and 21 bases lay in between.